These 21 T cell receptor beta chains were all obtained from the same sample, sequenced in a study of CD8+ T cells in alopecia areata. Specified treatment: oral pan-JAK inhibitor, 5-10 mg twice daily. Sequencing templates came from extracted RNA that was reverse transcribed into cDNA. TCRdb's copy holds only in-frame clones and misses some; the assay was immunoSEQ multiplex PCR. The table records some 190,000 clones, roughly 46% of them present only once. The source was CD8+ T cells sorted from blood, collected around week 54, from a patient treated with tofacitinib. Source of these receptors: a human donor with alopecia areata.

The gene calls are TRBV6-6 and TRBJ1-5, with a possible D match to TRBD1 (5 bases). The CDR3 is made up of 15 amino acids. Per germline, CDR1 MNHNY and CDR2 SVGAGI (reference sequence). V shed 0 bases and J shed 3 bases, with 9 bases lying between them. The CDR3 loop is CASSYSRGSNQPQHF. The CDR3 DNA reads as TGTGCCAGCAGTTACTCACGGGGGTCCAATCAGCCCCAGCATTTT.

The V gene is TRBV29-1, the J gene TRBJ2-7, with a weak D call TRBD1 (6 bases). Germline assignment: CDR1 SQVTM and CDR2 ANQGSEA. V gave up 4 bases and J gave up 0 bases, with 10 bases separating them. The CDR3 extends over 13 amino acids. The CDR3 DNA reads TGCAGCGTTGGGACAGCATACTCCTACGAGCAGTACTTC. It yields the protein CSVGTAYSYEQYF.

This chain joins TRBV27 and TRBJ1-5; TRBD1 matches 7 bases. CDR1 and CDR2 (germline): MNHEY, SMNVEV (reference sequence). The CDR3 totals 15 residues. With 2 bases clipped from V and 4 bases from J, the junction kept 5 bases outside the gene matches. This CDR3 reads CASSLARGANQPQHF. The CDR3 nucleotides are TGTGCCAGCAGTTTAGCCAGGGGGGCGAATCAGCCCCAGCATTTT.

On this clone: Different DNA sequences within this sample yield the same CDR3. This chain uses TRBV30 with TRBJ1-1, with D unclear. Germline CDR1 is GTSNPN and CDR2 is SVGIG (reference sequence). This CDR3 region has 11 residues. The ends were cut back, 0 bases at V and 8 bases at J, with 7 bases in the middle. CDR3: CAWSVGGEAFF. CDR3 nucleotide sequence: TGTGCCTGGAGTGTTGGAGGGGAAGCTTTCTTT.

This chain uses TRBV13 with TRBJ2-2, with D maybe TRBD2 (5 bases). V lost 5 bases, J lost 3 bases, and 13 bases lay in between. From germline, CDR1 is PRHDT and CDR2 FYEKMQ (reference sequence). CDR3 size: 15 residues. CDR3 residues: CASSPLASDTGELFF. CDR3 bases: TGTGCCAGCAGCCCGCTAGCTTCCGACACCGGGGAGCTGTTTTTT.

This sequence joins TRBV27 and TRBJ2-3; D may match TRBD1 or TRBD2 (6 bases each). There are 17 residues in the CDR3. CDR1 and CDR2 from the germline V gene are MNHEY and SMNVEV (reference sequence). V gave up 4 bases and J gave up 1 base, with 18 bases separating them. CDR3 region: CASSSPLIRGGTDTQYF. As DNA, the CDR3 is TGTGCCAGCAGTTCCCCTCTTATAAGGGGGGGCACAGATACGCAGTATTTT.

CDR3: CASRGRSTDTQYF. The CDR3 bases are TGTGCCAGCAGGGGGAGGTCCACAGATACGCAGTATTTT. The chain carries TRBV7-6 and TRBJ2-3, with D possibly matching TRBD2 (6 bases). CDR1 and CDR2 (germline): SGHVS, FNYEAQ. The ends were cut back, 6 bases at V and 2 bases at J, with 9 bases in the middle. The CDR3 consists of 13 residues.

The chain is built from TRBV7-9 and TRBJ2-5, with unresolved D. Germline values: CDR1 SEHNR, CDR2 FQNEAQ (reference sequence). The CDR3 is 10 amino acids. V gave up 6 bases and J gave up 5 bases, with 4 bases separating them. The CDR3 reads CASRGETQYF. CDR3 bases: TGTGCCAGCAGAGGGGAGACCCAGTACTTC.

The rearrangement uses TRBV27 and TRBJ2-5; D possibly corresponds to TRBD1 (6 bases). The CDR3 is made up of 12 amino acids. V shed 5 bases and J shed 8 bases, with 12 bases lying between them. Germline assignment: CDR1 MNHEY and CDR2 SMNVEV (reference sequence). The CDR3 here is CASSLDRITQYF. DNA of the CDR3: TGTGCCAGCAGTCTGGACAGAATTACCCAGTACTTC.

CDR3 sequence: CASSGRPEANEKLFF. CDR3 in DNA: TGTGCCAGTAGTGGTCGGCCTGAGGCTAATGAAAAACTGTTTTTT. The V call is TRBV19, the J call TRBJ1-4; no firm D call. V lost 5 bases and J 3 bases, leaving 13 bases between the germline ends. The CDR3 extends over 15 amino acids. The germline CDR1 and CDR2 sequences are LNHDA and SQIVND (reference sequence).

V and J are TRBV9 and TRBJ2-2; D ambiguous. Germline V gene data show CDR1 as SGDLS and CDR2 as YYNGEE. Trimming removed 0 bases from V and 5 bases from J, with 5 bases in between. CDR3 size: 13 residues. The CDR3 is CASSVEQTGELFF. CDR3 DNA: TGTGCCAGCAGCGTAGAGCAGACCGGGGAGCTGTTTTTT. The whole variable domain, remainder taken from reference TRBV9 and TRBJ2-2, is DSGVTQTPKHLITATGQRVTLRCSPRSGDLSVYWYQQSLDQGLQFLIQYYNGEERAKGNILERFSAQQFPDLHSELNLSSLELGDSALYFCASSVEQTGELFFGEGSRLTVL.

The J gene is TRBJ2-7, the V gene TRBV27, with D uncertain. The CDR3 runs to 13 residues. The germline V gene has CDR1 MNHEY and CDR2 SMNVEV (reference sequence). The V and J ends lost 0 bases and 6 bases respectively, with 9 bases between them. As DNA, the CDR3 is TGTGCCAGCAGTTTATCGTCGAAGTTCGAGCAGTACTTC. Translated, it gives CASSLSSKFEQYF.

V gene TRBV9 combines with J gene TRBJ2-7, with 9 bases identical to TRBD1. J gave up 6 bases and V 4 bases, and 8 bases lay outside the gene matches. Per germline, CDR1 SGDLS and CDR2 YYNGEE. The CDR3 sequence is 14 residues long. CDR3 bases: TGTGCCAGCAGCCCAAGGACAGGGGTTTCCGAGCAGTACTTC. Translation gives CASSPRTGVSEQYF.

The rearrangement joins TRBV7-9 to TRBJ2-4; TRBD1 matches 9 bases. This CDR3 has 19 amino acids. V trimming: 3 bases; J trimming: 0 bases; junction bases outside the gene matches: 12. Looked up from germline, CDR1 is SEHNR and CDR2 is FQNEAQ (reference sequence). This CDR3 is CASSLIQGAFALAKNIQYF. CDR3 coding DNA: TGTGCCAGCAGCTTGATACAGGGGGCCTTTGCTTTAGCCAAAAACATTCAGTACTTC.

The CDR3 is CASTRDTGSGELFF. The CDR3 nucleotides read TGTGCCAGCACTCGAGACACAGGGTCCGGGGAGCTGTTTTTT. The chain couples TRBV6-4 to TRBJ2-2; TRBD1 might be the D (6 bases). This CDR3 has 14 residues. Germline values: CDR1 MRHNA, CDR2 SNTAGT. V lost 7 bases to trimming and J lost 6 bases, with 15 bases between them.

The rearrangement joins TRBV27 to TRBJ2-3; 7 nucleotides agree with TRBD1. This CDR3 region has 16 residues. Trimming cost V 5 bases and J 3 bases; bases outside gene matches: 11. Germline V gives CDR1 MNHEY, CDR2 SMNVEV (reference sequence). CDR3 sequence: CASSPTPRQGTDTQYF. CDR3 nucleotide sequence: TGTGCCAGCAGTCCCACGCCCCGACAGGGTACAGATACGCAGTATTTT.

The chain couples TRBV6-5 to TRBJ2-3; D is unclear. Germline-derived CDR1 and CDR2 are MNHEY and SVGAGI. V gave up 6 bases and J gave up 5 bases, with 12 bases separating them. The CDR3 loop spans 13 amino acids. CDR3 DNA: TGTGCCAGCAGAGAAACCCTAATAGATACGCAGTATTTT. Encoded protein: CASRETLIDTQYF.

The chain has TRBV7-9 and TRBJ2-7; 11 nucleotides agree with TRBD2. The CDR3 length is 14 residues. V was pared by 5 bases and J by 5 bases, with 5 bases of the junction left unmatched. CDR1 and CDR2 (germline): SEHNR, FQNEAQ (reference sequence). Here the CDR3 reads CASSPGGLADEQYF. CDR3 DNA: TGTGCCAGCAGCCCGGGGGGACTAGCGGACGAGCAGTACTTC. Variable domain in full (rest from reference TRBV7-9 and TRBJ2-7): DTGVSQNPRHKITKRGQNVTFRCDPISEHNRLYWYRQTLGQGPEFLTYFQNEAQLEKSRLLSDRFSAERPKGSFSTLEIQRTEQGDSAMYLCASSPGGLADEQYFGPGTRLTVT.

This clone was observed a single time. Here the CDR3 DNA reads TGTGCCAGCAGCCGGGCCACTGAAGCTTTCTTT. Amino acid sequence: CASSRATEAFF. V is TRBV2 and J is TRBJ1-1; D gene unclear. This CDR3 has 11 amino acids. V lost 6 bases and J 4 bases, leaving 6 bases between the germline ends. In germline, CDR1 is SNHLY, CDR2 FYNNEI.

The chain combines TRBV5-1 with TRBJ2-1, with 11 bases aligning to TRBD2. Germline V CDR1 and CDR2: SGHRS, YFSETQ. This CDR3 region has 15 residues. The V and J ends lost 4 bases and 6 bases, in that order; junction bases with no gene match: 6. CDR3 coding DNA: TGCGCCAGCAGCCGTAGCGGGGGGGCCCCCAATGAGCAGTTCTTC. Its translation is CASSRSGGAPNEQFF.

V is TRBV14 and J is TRBJ2-7, with TRBD1 matching 9 bases. The V and J ends lost 9 bases and 0 bases, in that order; junction bases with no gene match: 3. The CDR3 consists of 13 residues. Germline CDR1 reads SGHDN; CDR2 reads FVKESK. CDR3 loop: CASGTGHSYEQYF. For the CDR3, the DNA is TGTGCCAGTGGGACAGGGCACTCCTACGAGCAGTACTTC. Based on the CDR3 plus reference TRBV14 and TRBJ2-7, the full variable domain is EAGVTQFPSHSVIEKGQTVTLRCDPISGHDNLYWYRRVMGKEIKFLLHFVKESKQDESGMPNNRFLAERTGGTYSTLKVQPAELEDSGVYFCASGTGHSYEQYFGPGTRLTVT.